This TCR beta chain comes out of a study of post-analysis software for immune sequencing data (dated by TCRdb to between 2015 and 2017). For the study in its entirety: Disease courses on record covered relapsing-remitting, secondary progressive and progressive-relapsing multiple sclerosis, though some patients had no subtype annotation. A subset of samples was prepared in parallel using single-end sample barcoding, then pooled and co-amplified after Illumina adapter ligation. The patient repertoires were set against 11 previously published healthy control repertoires from donors whose ages ranged from 6 to 25 years.

Study-wide findings and limitations: Direct clustering with F measure showed strong co-clustering of samples prepared in the same batch, prompting a batch-effect correction. Significantly higher frequencies in patients than in controls were found for about 5 TRBV segments, including TRBV5-6, TRBV5-1 and TRBV20-1. The control group was slightly older than the multiple sclerosis patient group. Normalized Chao1 diversity was significantly lower in multiple sclerosis patients than controls, suggesting substantial peripheral T-cell clonal expansion.

Remarks on this clonotype: Its specific antigen is unknown. No clone much larger than this one lies a single base away; base qualities are absent.

To demonstrate the VDJtools post-analysis software, TCR beta repertoires were profiled from the peripheral blood of over ten young patients with multiple sclerosis. The multiple sclerosis patients were children and adolescents between about 6 and 16 years of age. Library preparation employed PCR. This sample was sequenced with an Illumina HiSeq 2500. Unique molecular identifiers were incorporated into TCR beta cDNA libraries to reduce PCR and sequencing biases. Around 500,000 cDNA molecules were obtained for every 1 to 10 million input T cells, so each molecule roughly corresponded to one T cell. Patient libraries were prepared and sequenced with the same protocol used for the earlier healthy control dataset. Within a given batch, samples were prepared together, multiplexed and sequenced on the same HiSeq lane. Per the source publication's procedure: MIGEC was used to process the raw barcoded reads, and molecular identifier groups with only a single read were discarded before consensus assembly and CDR3 extraction. Clonotype tables were post-analysed with VDJtools, and diversity was normalized by down-sampling all datasets to the smallest sample size. To correct batch-related cross-sample contamination, repertoire overlap clustering matched CDR3 amino acid sequences but not nucleotide sequences. TCRdb redid the processing of the public reads, applying fastp at Q25 and MiXCR, and retained in-frame beta chains. Records with the same CDR3 protein are collapsed into one entry carrying the most frequent genes and DNA. What appears here as the V and J calls and clone size reflects TCRdb's work, not the paper's. This sample lists a few hundred thousand distinct CDR3 sequences; around 40% were detected once. The ten biggest clones cover about 12% of the sample.

V loses 1 base of germline sequence and J loses 1 base, and the interval between the two ends is 8 bases. The CDR3, from cysteine to phenylalanine, totals 14 residues. Solely the CDR3 DNA is kept, with 42 bases framed from the first base. The sequence links TRBV12-3 or TRBV12-4 to TRBJ2-7; no D gene is confidently identified. The receptor was derived from a girl between 10 and 17 years old with multiple sclerosis. Sequencing was performed on blood. The CDR3 region: CASSLDGESYEQYF. The DNA sequence is TGTGCCAGCAGTTTAGATGGAGAATCCTACGAGCAGTACTTC.